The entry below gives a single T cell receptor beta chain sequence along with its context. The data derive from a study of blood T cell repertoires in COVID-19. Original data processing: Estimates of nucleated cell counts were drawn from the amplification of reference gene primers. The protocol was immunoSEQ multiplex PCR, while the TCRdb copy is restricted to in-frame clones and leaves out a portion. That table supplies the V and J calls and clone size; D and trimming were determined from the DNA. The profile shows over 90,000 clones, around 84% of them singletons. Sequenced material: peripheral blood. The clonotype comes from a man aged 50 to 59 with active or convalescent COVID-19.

The CDR3 sequence: CASSPRFAQGAGGYYGYTF. The CDR3 bases are TGTGCCAGCAGTCCAAGATTCGCACAGGGGGCTGGGGGGTATTATGGCTACACCTTC. The chain combines TRBV27 with TRBJ1-2; TRBD1 agrees at 9 bases. After removal of 5 bases from V and 5 bases from J, the junction contained 21 bases not matched to a gene. The CDR3 runs 19 residues. Germline V CDR1 and CDR2: MNHEY, SMNVEV (reference sequence).